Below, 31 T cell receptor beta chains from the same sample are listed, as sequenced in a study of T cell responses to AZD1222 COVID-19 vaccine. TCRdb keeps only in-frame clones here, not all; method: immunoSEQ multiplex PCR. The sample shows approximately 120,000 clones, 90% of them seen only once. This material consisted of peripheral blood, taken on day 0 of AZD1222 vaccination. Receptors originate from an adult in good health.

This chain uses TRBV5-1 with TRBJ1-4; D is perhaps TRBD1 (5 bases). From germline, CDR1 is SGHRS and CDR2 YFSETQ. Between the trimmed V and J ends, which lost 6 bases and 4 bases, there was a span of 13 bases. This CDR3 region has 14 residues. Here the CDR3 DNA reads TGCGCCAGCAACCCAGGGCCGGGTAATGAAAAACTGTTTTTT. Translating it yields CASNPGPGNEKLFF.

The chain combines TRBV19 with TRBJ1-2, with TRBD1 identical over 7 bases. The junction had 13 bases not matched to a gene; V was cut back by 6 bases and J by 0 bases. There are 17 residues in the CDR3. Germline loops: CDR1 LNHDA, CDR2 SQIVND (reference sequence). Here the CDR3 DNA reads TGTGCCAGTAGCAGAAGGCCGGGACAGATTTCTAACTATGGCTACACCTTC. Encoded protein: CASSRRPGQISNYGYTF.

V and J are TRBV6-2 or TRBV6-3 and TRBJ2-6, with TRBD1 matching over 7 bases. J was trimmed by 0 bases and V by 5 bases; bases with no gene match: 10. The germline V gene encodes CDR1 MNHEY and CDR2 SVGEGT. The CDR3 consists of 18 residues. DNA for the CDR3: TGTGCCAGCAGTCTAGGACAGGTTCTCATCTCTGGGGCCAACGTCCTGACTTTC. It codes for CASSLGQVLISGANVLTF.

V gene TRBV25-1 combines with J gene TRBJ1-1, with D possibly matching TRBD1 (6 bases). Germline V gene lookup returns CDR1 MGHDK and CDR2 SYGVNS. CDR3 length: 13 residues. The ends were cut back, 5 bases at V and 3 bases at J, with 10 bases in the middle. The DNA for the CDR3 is TGTGCCAGCAGTTATAGGGGGGACACTGAAGCTTTCTTT. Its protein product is CASSYRGDTEAFF.

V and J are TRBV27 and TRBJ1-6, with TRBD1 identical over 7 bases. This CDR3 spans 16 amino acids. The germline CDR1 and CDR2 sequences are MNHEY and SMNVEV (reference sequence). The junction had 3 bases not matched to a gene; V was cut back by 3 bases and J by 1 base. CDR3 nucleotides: TGTGCCAGCAGTTTCGACAGGGTATCCTATAATTCACCCCTCCACTTT. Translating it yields CASSFDRVSYNSPLHF.

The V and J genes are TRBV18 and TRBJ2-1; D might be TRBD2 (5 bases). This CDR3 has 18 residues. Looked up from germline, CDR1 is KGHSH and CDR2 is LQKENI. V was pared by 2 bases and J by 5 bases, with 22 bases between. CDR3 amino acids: CASSPFETWIASDNEQFF. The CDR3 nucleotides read TGTGCCAGCTCACCATTCGAAACATGGATAGCGTCGGACAATGAGCAGTTCTTC.

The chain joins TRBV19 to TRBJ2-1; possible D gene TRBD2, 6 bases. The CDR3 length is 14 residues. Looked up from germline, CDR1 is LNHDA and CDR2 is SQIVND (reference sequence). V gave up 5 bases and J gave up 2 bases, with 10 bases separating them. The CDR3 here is CASSPRTTYNEQFF. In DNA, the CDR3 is TGTGCCAGTAGTCCGAGGACTACCTACAATGAGCAGTTCTTC.

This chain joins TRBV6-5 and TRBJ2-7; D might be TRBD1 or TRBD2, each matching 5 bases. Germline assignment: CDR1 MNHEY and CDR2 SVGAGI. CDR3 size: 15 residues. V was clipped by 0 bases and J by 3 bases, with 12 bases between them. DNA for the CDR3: TGTGCCAGCAGTTACTCTGGGACCGCTGACTACGAGCAGTACTTC. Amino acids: CASSYSGTADYEQYF.

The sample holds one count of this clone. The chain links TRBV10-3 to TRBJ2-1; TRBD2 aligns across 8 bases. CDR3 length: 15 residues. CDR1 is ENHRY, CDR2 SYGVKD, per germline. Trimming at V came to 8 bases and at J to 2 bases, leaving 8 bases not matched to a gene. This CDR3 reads CAIVRSSGTYNEQFF. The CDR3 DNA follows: TGTGCCATCGTGAGGAGTAGCGGGACCTACAATGAGCAGTTCTTC.

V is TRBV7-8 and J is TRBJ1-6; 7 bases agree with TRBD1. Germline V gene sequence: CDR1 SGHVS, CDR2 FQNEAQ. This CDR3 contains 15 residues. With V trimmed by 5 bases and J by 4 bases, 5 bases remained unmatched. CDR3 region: CASSLGQRYNSPLHF. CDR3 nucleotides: TGTGCCAGCAGCCTGGGACAGCGATATAATTCACCCCTCCACTTT.

CDR3 amino acids: CASSVGTSGYNEQFF. CDR3 sequence (DNA): TGTGCCAGCAGCGTCGGGACTAGCGGGTACAATGAGCAGTTCTTC. This sequence joins TRBV9 and TRBJ2-1, with TRBD2 matching over 12 bases. The CDR3 spans 15 residues. Germline values: CDR1 SGDLS, CDR2 YYNGEE. V lost 2 bases, J lost 4 bases, and 1 base stayed unmatched.

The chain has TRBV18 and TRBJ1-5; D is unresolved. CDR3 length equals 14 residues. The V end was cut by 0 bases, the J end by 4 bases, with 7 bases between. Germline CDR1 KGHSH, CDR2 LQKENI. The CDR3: CASSPPGSNQPQHF. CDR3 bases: TGTGCCAGCTCACCACCGGGTAGTAATCAGCCCCAGCATTTT.

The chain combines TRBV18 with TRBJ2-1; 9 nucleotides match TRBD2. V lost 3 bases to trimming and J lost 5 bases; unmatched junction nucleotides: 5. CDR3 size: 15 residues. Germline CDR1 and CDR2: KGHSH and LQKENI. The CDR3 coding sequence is TGTGCCAGCTCACCGACTAGCGGAACCAACAATGAGCAGTTCTTC. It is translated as CASSPTSGTNNEQFF.

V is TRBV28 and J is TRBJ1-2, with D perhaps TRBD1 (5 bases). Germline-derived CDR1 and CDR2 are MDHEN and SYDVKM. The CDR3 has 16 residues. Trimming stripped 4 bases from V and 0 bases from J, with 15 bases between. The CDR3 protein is CASSSGTVPTNYGYTF. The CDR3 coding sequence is TGTGCCAGCAGTTCCGGGACGGTGCCCACTAACTATGGCTACACCTTC.

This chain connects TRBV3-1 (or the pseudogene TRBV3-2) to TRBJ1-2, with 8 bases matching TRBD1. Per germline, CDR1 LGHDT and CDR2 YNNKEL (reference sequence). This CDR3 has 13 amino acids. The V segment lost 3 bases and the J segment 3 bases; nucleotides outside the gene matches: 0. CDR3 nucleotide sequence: TGTGCCAGCAGCCAGACAGGGGACTATGGCTACACCTTC. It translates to CASSQTGDYGYTF.

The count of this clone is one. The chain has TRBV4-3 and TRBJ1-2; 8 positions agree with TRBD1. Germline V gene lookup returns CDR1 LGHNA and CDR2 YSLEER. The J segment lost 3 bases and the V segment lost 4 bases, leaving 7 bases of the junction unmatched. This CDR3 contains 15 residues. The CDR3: CASSLGQGEDYGYTF. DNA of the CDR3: TGCGCCAGCAGCCTTGGACAGGGAGAGGACTATGGCTACACCTTC.

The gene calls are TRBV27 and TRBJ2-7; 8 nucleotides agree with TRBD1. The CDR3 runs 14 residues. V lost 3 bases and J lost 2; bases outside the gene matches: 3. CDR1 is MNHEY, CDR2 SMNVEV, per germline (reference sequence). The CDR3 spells CASSFDRGAYEQYF. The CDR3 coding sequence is TGTGCCAGCAGTTTCGACAGGGGAGCCTACGAGCAGTACTTC.

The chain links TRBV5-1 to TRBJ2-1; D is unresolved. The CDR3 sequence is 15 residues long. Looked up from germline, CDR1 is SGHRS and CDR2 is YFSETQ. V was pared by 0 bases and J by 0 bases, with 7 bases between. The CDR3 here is CASSLDWSSYNEQFF. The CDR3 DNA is TGCGCCAGCAGCTTGGACTGGAGCTCCTACAATGAGCAGTTCTTC.

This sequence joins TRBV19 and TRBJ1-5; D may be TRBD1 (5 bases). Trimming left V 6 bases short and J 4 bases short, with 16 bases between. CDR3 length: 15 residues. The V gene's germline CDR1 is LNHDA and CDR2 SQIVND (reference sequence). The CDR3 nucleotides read TGTGCCAGTAGCCGACGGGGCAGTGGAAATCAGCCCCAGCATTTT. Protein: CASSRRGSGNQPQHF.

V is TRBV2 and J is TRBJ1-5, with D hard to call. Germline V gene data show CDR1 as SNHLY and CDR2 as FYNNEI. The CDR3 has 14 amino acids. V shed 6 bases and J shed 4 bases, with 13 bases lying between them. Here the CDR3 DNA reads TGTGCCAGCAGCGCTACAAACGGGAATCAGCCCCAGCATTTT. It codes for CASSATNGNQPQHF.

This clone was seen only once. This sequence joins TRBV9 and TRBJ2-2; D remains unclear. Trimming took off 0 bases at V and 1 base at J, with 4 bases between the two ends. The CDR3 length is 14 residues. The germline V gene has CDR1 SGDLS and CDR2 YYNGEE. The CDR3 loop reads CASSVGGNTGELFF. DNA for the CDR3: TGTGCCAGCAGCGTAGGGGGGAACACCGGGGAGCTGTTTTTT.

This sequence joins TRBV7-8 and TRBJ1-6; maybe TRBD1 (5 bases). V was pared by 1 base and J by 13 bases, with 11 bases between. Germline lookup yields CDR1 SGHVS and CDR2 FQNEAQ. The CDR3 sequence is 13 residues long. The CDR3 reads CASSLGRRDPLHF. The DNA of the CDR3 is TGTGCCAGCAGCTTAGGCCGCAGGGACCCCCTCCACTTT.

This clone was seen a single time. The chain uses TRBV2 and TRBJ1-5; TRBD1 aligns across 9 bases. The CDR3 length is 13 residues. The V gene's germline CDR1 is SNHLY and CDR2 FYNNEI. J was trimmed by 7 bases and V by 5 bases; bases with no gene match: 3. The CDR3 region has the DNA TGTGCCAGCAGTCGGGACAGGGACCAGCCCCAGCATTTT. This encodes CASSRDRDQPQHF.

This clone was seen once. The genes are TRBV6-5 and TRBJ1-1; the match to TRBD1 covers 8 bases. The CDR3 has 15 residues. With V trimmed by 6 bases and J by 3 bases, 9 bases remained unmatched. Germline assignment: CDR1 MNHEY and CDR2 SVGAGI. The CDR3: CASRGLQGAHTEAFF. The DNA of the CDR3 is TGTGCCAGCAGAGGACTTCAGGGGGCGCACACTGAAGCTTTCTTT.

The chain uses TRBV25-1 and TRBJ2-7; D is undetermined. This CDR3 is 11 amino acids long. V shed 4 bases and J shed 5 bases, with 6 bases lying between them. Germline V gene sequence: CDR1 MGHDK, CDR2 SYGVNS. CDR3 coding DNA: TGTGCCAGCAGTGGTTGGGACGAGCAGTACTTC. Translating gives CASSGWDEQYF.

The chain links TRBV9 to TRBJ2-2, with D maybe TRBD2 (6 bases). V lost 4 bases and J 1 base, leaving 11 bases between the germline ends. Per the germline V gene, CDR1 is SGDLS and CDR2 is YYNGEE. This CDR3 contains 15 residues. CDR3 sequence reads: CASSTRDLNTGELFF. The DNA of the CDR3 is TGTGCCAGCAGCACCCGGGACTTGAACACCGGGGAGCTGTTTTTT.

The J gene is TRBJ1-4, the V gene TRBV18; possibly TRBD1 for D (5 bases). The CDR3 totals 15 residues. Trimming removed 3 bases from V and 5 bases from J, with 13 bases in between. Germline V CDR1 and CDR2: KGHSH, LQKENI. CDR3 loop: CASSPPSGPNEKLFF. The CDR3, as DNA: TGTGCCAGCTCACCGCCGTCAGGGCCAAATGAAAAACTGTTTTTT.

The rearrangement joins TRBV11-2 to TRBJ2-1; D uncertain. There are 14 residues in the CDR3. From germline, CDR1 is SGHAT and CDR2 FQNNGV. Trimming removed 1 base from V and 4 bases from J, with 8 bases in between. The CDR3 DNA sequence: TGTGCCAGCAGCTTAGGGCAACCTTACAATGAGCAGTTCTTC. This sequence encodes CASSLGQPYNEQFF.

Written as DNA, the CDR3 is TGTGCCAGCAGAATAACGACAGGGAGTCATTCCTATAATTCACCCCTCCACTTT. Protein: CASRITTGSHSYNSPLHF. This chain joins TRBV25-1 and TRBJ1-6; TRBD1 agrees at 7 bases. The CDR3 is 18 residues long. The germline CDR1 and CDR2 sequences are MGHDK and SYGVNS. With 6 bases clipped from V and 1 base from J, the junction kept 12 bases outside the gene matches. The full variable domain, completed using reference TRBV25-1 and TRBJ1-6, is EADIYQTPRYLVIGTGKKITLECSQTMGHDKMYWYQQDPGMELHLIHYSYGVNSTEKGDLSSESTVSRIRTEHFPLTLESARPSHTSQYLCASRITTGSHSYNSPLHFGNGTRLTVT.

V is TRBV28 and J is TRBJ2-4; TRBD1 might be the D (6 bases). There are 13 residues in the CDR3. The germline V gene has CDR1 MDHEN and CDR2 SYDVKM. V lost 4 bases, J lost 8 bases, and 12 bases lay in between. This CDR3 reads CASSSFYRDIQYF. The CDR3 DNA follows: TGTGCCAGCAGTTCATTCTACAGGGACATTCAGTACTTC.

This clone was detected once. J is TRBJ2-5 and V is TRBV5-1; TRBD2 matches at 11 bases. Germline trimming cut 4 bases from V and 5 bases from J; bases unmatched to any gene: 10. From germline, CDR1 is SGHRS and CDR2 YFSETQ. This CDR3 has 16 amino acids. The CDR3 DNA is TGCGCCAGCAGCGGTAAACTAGCGGGAGTATCTGAGACCCAGTACTTC. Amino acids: CASSGKLAGVSETQYF.